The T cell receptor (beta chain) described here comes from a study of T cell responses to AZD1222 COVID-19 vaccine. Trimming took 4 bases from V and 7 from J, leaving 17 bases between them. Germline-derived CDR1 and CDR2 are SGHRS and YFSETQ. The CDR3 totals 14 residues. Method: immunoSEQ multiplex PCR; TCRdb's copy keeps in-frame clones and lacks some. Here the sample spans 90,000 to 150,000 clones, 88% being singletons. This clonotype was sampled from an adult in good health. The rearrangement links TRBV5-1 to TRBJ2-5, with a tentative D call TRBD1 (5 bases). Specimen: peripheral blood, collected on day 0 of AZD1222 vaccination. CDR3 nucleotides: TGCGCCAGCAGCCCGACGACGGGTACAGGGACCCAGTACTTC. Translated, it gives CASSPTTGTGTQYF.